This T cell receptor beta chain appears in the sequencing data of a study of T cell responses to AZD1222 COVID-19 vaccine. Study-wide results and limits: Every sample of the repertoires postdated the peak T cell response. Baseline antibody screening turned up just a handful of seropositive AZD1222 recipients. Clonal diversity was possibly underestimated, and white British individuals and females predominated among donors.

The ends were cut back, 5 bases at V and 8 bases at J, with 9 bases in the middle. Germline values: CDR1 SNHLY, CDR2 FYNNEI. The CDR3 is 11 amino acids. Sequenced by immunoSEQ multiplex PCR; TCRdb stores in-frame clones only, minus some. There are some 130,000 clones in the sample; roughly nine tenths occur only once, and less than 9% lies in the top ten. A remark on this clone: Its cognate antigen is unknown.

V gene TRBV2 combines with J gene TRBJ1-1; D unclear. The sample here was peripheral blood, taken on day 0 of AZD1222 vaccination. The sequence was obtained from an adult in good health. CDR3: CASSLRREAFF. The CDR3 DNA sequence: TGTGCCAGCAGTTTACGGAGGGAAGCTTTCTTT.